These 7 T cell receptor beta chains were all obtained from the same sample, sequenced in a study of T cell responses to AZD1222 COVID-19 vaccine. Method: immunoSEQ multiplex PCR; TCRdb's copy keeps in-frame clones and lacks some. Found here are 77,000 or so clones, 80% to 90% of them singletons; the top ten hold around 29%. This specimen consisted of peripheral blood, obtained on day 0 of AZD1222 vaccination. These receptors all stem from an adult in good health.

This clone occurred once. The J gene is TRBJ2-1, the V gene TRBV27; 7 bases fit TRBD2. Germline CDR1 MNHEY, CDR2 SMNVEV (reference sequence). This CDR3 is built from 16 residues. With V trimmed by 6 bases and J by 4 bases, 12 bases remained unmatched. CDR3 DNA sequence: TGTGCCAGCAGCCATCGGTCGGCGGGAGCTTACAATGAGCAGTTCTTC. The encoded protein is CASSHRSAGAYNEQFF.

This chain links TRBV2 with TRBJ2-3; no firm D call. Germline values: CDR1 SNHLY, CDR2 FYNNEI. The germline V and J ends were trimmed by 8 bases and 4 bases, with 7 bases remaining between them. The CDR3 loop spans 11 amino acids. The CDR3: CASATSDTQYF. CDR3 nucleotide sequence: TGTGCCAGCGCGACATCAGATACGCAGTATTTT.

The chain uses TRBV7-9 and TRBJ2-7; 8 positions match TRBD2. CDR1 and CDR2 (germline): SEHNR, FQNEAQ (reference sequence). J gave up 3 bases and V 5 bases, and 12 bases lay outside the gene matches. This CDR3 is 16 amino acids long. The CDR3 reads CASSRAAGEGDYEQYF. The DNA of the CDR3 is TGTGCCAGCAGCCGGGCAGCGGGAGAAGGAGACTACGAGCAGTACTTC. Drawing the rest from reference TRBV7-9 and TRBJ2-7, the complete variable domain is DTGVSQNPRHKITKRGQNVTFRCDPISEHNRLYWYRQTLGQGPEFLTYFQNEAQLEKSRLLSDRFSAERPKGSFSTLEIQRTEQGDSAMYLCASSRAAGEGDYEQYFGPGTRLTVT.

The chain recombines TRBV19 with TRBJ2-3, with 7 bases matching TRBD2. The CDR3 length is 14 residues. With V trimmed by 7 bases and J by 2 bases, 6 bases remained unmatched. Germline V gene data show CDR1 as LNHDA and CDR2 as SQIVND (reference sequence). Here the CDR3 DNA reads TGTGCCAGTACTCTAAGCGGGAACACAGATACGCAGTATTTT. This translates into CASTLSGNTDTQYF. The full variable domain, rest sourced from reference TRBV19 and TRBJ2-3, is DGGITQSPKYLFRKEGQNVTLSCEQNLNHDAMYWYRQDPGQGLRLIYYSQIVNDFQKGDIAEGYSVSREKKESFPLTVTSAQKNPTAFYLCASTLSGNTDTQYFGPGTRLTVL.

The chain couples TRBV3-1 (or the pseudogene TRBV3-2) to TRBJ2-7; TRBD2 might be the D (6 bases). This CDR3 has 15 amino acids. The V gene's germline CDR1 is LGHDT and CDR2 YNNKEL (reference sequence). V lost 5 bases and J lost 6, with 20 bases in between. The CDR3 nucleotides are TGTGCCAGCAGCTTAACAGAGGGGAGGTCGAGCGAGCAGTACTTC. This gives the protein CASSLTEGRSSEQYF.

This chain joins TRBV3-1 (or the pseudogene TRBV3-2) and TRBJ1-5; 9 nucleotides align to TRBD1. CDR1 is LGHDT, CDR2 YNNKEL, per germline (reference sequence). Germline trimming cut 4 bases from V and 6 bases from J; bases unmatched to any gene: 7. CDR3 size: 15 residues. Written as DNA, the CDR3 is TGTGCCAGCAGCCCGAGAACAGGGGGCAGTCAGCCCCAGCATTTT. It codes for CASSPRTGGSQPQHF.

The chain carries TRBV7-3 and TRBJ2-6; 9 nucleotides agree with TRBD2. The J segment lost 4 bases and the V segment lost 4 bases, leaving 8 bases of the junction unmatched. There are 17 residues in the CDR3. Germline assignment: CDR1 SGHTA and CDR2 FQGTGA. CDR3 sequence: CASSSSREGPGANVLTF. CDR3 bases: TGTGCCAGCAGCTCCTCGCGGGAGGGCCCCGGGGCCAACGTCCTGACTTTC.